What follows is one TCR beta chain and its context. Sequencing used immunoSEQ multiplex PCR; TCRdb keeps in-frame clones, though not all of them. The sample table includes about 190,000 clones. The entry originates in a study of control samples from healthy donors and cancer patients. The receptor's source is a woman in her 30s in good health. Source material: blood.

The CDR3 DNA is TGTGCCACCAGTGACTTGAAGGCCTTAAAGGGGGATCAGCCCCAGCATTTT. Its protein is CATSDLKALKGDQPQHF. This chain links TRBV24-1 with TRBJ1-5; tentative D call: TRBD1 (6 bases). Per the germline V gene, CDR1 is KGHDR and CDR2 is SFDVKD. Trimming removed 4 bases at V and 5 bases at J, with 20 bases between. The CDR3 contains 17 residues.